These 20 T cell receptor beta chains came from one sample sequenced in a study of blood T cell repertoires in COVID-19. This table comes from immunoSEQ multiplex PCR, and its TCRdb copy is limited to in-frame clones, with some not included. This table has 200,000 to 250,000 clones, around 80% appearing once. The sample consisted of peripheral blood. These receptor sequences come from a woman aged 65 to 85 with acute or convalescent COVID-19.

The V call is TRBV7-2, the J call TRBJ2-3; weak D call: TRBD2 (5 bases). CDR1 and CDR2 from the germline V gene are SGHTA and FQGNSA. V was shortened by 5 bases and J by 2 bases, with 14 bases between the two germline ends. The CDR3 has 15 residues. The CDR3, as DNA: TGTGCCAGCAGCCCTTCCCGGGGAGCCACAGATACGCAGTATTTT. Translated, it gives CASSPSRGATDTQYF.

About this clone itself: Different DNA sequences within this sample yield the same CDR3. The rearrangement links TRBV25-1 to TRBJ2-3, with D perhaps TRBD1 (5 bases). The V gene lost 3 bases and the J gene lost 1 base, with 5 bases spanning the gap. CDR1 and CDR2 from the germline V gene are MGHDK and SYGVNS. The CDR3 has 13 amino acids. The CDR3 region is CASSETGTDTQYF. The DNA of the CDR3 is TGTGCCAGCAGTGAGACAGGCACAGATACGCAGTATTTT.

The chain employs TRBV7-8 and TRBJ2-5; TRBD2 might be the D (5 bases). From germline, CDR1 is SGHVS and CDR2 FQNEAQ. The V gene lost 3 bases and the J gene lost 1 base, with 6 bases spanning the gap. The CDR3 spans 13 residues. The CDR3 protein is CASSFGVQETQYF. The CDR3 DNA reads TGTGCCAGCAGCTTCGGGGTCCAAGAGACCCAGTACTTC. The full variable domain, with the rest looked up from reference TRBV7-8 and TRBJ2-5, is GAGVSQSPRYKVAKRGQDVALRCDPISGHVSLFWYQQALGQGPEFLTYFQNEAQLDKSGLPSDRFFAERPEGSVSTLKIQRTQQEDSAVYLCASSFGVQETQYFGPGTRLLVL.

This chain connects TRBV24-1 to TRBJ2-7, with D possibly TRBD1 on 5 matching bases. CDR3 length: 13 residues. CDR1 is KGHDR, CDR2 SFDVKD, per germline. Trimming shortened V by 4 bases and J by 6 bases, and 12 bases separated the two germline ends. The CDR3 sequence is CATSEGAGFEQYF. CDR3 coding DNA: TGTGCCACCAGTGAAGGGGCAGGGTTCGAGCAGTACTTC.

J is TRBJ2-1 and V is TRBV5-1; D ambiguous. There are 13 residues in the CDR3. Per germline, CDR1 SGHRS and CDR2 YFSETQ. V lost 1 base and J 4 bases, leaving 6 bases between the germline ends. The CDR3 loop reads CASSLNTYNEQFF. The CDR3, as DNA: TGCGCCAGCAGCTTGAACACGTACAATGAGCAGTTCTTC.

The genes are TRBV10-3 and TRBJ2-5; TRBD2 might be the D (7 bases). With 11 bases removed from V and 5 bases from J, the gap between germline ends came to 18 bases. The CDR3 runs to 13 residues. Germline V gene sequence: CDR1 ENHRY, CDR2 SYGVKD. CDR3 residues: CASKGGAGETQYF. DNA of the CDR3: TGTGCCTCCAAGGGGGGGGCAGGTGAGACCCAGTACTTC.

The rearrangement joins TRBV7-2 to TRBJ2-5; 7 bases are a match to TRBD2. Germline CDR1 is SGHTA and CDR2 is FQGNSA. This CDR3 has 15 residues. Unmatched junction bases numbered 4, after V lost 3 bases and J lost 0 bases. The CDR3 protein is CASSFNGGNQETQYF. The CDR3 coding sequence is TGTGCCAGCAGCTTCAACGGGGGGAACCAAGAGACCCAGTACTTC. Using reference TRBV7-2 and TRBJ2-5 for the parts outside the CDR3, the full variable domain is GAGVSQSPSNKVTEKGKDVELRCDPISGHTALYWYRQSLGQGLEFLIYFQGNSAPDKSGLPSDRFSAERTGGSVSTLTIQRTQQEDSAVYLCASSFNGGNQETQYFGPGTRLLVL.

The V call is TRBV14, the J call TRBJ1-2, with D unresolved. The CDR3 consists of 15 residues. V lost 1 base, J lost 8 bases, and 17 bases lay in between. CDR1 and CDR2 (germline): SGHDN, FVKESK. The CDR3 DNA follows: TGTGCCAGCAGCCAAGGTGCCAGCATACGGGGAGGCTACACCTTC. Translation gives CASSQGASIRGGYTF.

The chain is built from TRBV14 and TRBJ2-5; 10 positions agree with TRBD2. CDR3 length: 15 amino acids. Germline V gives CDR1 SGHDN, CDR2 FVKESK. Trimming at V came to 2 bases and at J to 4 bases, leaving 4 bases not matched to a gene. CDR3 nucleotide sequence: TGTGCCAGCAGCCAAAGCGGGGGGGCCAGAGAGACCCAGTACTTC. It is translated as CASSQSGGARETQYF.

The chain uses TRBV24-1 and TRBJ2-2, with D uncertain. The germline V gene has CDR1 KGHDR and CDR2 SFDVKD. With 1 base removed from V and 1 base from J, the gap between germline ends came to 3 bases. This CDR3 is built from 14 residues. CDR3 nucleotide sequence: TGTGCCACCAGTGATTTCGGGAACACCGGGGAGCTGTTTTTT. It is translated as CATSDFGNTGELFF.

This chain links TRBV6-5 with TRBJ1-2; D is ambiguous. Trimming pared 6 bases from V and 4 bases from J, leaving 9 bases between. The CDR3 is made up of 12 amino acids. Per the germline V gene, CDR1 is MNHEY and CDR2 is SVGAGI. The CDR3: CASSGSFYGYTF. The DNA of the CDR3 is TGTGCCAGCAGCGGGAGTTTCTATGGCTACACCTTC.

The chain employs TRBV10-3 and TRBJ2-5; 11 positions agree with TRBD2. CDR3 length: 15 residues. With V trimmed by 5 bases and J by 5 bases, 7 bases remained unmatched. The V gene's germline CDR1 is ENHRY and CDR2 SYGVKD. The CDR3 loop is CAISPTSGGEETQYF. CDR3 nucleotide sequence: TGTGCCATCAGTCCTACTAGCGGGGGCGAGGAGACCCAGTACTTC.

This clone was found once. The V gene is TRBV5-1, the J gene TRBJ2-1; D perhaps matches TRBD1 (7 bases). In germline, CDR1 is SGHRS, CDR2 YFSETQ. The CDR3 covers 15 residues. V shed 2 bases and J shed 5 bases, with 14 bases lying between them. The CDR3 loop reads CASSFRQGGDNEQFF. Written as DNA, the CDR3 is TGCGCCAGCAGCTTTCGGCAGGGGGGAGACAATGAGCAGTTCTTC. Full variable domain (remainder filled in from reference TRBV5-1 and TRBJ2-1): KAGVTQTPRYLIKTRGQQVTLSCSPISGHRSVSWYQQTPGQGLQFLFEYFSETQRNKGNFPGRFSGRQFSNSRSEMNVSTLELGDSALYLCASSFRQGGDNEQFFGPGTRLTVL.

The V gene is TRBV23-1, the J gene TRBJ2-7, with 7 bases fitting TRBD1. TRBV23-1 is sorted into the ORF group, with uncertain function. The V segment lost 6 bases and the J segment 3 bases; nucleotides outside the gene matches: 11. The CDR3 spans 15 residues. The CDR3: CASRRQGPPGYEQYV. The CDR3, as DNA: TGCGCCAGCAGGAGACAGGGACCCCCGGGCTACGAGCAGTACGTC.

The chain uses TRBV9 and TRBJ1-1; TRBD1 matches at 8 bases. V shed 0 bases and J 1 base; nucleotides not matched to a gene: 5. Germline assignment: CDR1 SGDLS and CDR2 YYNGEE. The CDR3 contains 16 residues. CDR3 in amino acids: CASSVDPGGRNTEAFF. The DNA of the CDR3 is TGTGCCAGCAGCGTAGACCCAGGGGGCAGGAACACTGAAGCTTTCTTT. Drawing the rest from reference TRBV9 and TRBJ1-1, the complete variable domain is DSGVTQTPKHLITATGQRVTLRCSPRSGDLSVYWYQQSLDQGLQFLIQYYNGEERAKGNILERFSAQQFPDLHSELNLSSLELGDSALYFCASSVDPGGRNTEAFFGQGTRLTVV.

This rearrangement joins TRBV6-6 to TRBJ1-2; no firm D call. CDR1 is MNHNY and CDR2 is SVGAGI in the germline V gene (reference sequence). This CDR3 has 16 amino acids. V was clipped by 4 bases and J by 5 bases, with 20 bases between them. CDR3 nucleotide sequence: TGTGCCAGCAGTTCTGGACGGCCAGGTTCGGGGTATGGCTACACCTTC. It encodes CASSSGRPGSGYGYTF.

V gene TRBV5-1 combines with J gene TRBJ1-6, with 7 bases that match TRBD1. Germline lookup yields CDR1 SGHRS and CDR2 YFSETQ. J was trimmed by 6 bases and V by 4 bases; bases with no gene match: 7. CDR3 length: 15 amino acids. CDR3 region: CASSVDRLANSPLHF. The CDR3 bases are TGCGCCAGCAGCGTGGACAGGCTTGCTAATTCACCCCTCCACTTT.

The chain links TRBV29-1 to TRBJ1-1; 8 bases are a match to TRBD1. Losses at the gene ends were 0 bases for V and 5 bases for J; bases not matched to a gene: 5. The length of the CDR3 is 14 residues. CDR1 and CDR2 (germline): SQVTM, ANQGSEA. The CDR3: CSVEETGAATEAFF. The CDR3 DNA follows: TGCAGCGTTGAAGAGACAGGGGCGGCAACTGAAGCTTTCTTT.

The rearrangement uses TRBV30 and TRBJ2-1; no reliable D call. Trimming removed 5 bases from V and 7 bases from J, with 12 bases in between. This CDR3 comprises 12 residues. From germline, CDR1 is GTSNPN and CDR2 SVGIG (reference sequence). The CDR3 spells CAWATYSNEQFF. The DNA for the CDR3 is TGTGCCTGGGCCACGTACAGTAATGAGCAGTTCTTC. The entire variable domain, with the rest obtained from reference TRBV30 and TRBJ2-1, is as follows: SQTIHQWPATLVQPVGSPLSLECTVEGTSNPNLYWYRQAAGRGLQLLFYSVGIGQISSEVPQNLSASRPQDRQFILSSKKLLLSDSGFYLCAWATYSNEQFFGPGTRLTVL.

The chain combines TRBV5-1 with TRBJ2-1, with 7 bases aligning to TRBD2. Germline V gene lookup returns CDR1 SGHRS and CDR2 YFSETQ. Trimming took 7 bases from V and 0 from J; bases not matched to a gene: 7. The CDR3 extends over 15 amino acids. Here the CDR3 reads CASSVAGRSYNEQFF. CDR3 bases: TGCGCCAGCTCGGTAGCGGGTCGCTCCTACAATGAGCAGTTCTTC.